These 20 T cell receptor beta chains share one sample of origin, sequenced in a study of PD-L1 blockade in urothelial cancer (dated by TCRdb to the late 2010s). Receptor amplification or capture employed the immunoSEQ multiplex PCR assay. TCRdb carries this immuneACCESS record with in-frame sequences only. Its versions omit some clonotypes, under half of them owing to an unresolved V gene in the studies checked, with the rest unexplained. In this sample the table shows around 45,000 clones, about 83% of which occur a single time. Jointly, the top ten make up less than 15% of the sample. The time point label for this specimen denotes: peripheral blood 6 weeks after treatment start. The sequencing here drew on PBMCs, taken around atezolizumab (anti-PD-L1) treatment. These receptors were obtained from a man in his sixties with urothelial cancer.

The gene calls are TRBV6-1 and TRBJ2-2; a possible D gene is TRBD2 (5 bases). CDR1 and CDR2 (germline): MNHNS, SASEGT. CDR3 length: 14 amino acids. The V and J ends lost 6 bases and 3 bases respectively, with 11 bases between them. The CDR3 reads CASRWTGDTGELFF. Written as DNA, the CDR3 is TGTGCCAGCAGATGGACTGGGGACACCGGGGAGCTGTTTTTT.

Only a few counts were recorded for this clone. The chain carries TRBV30 and TRBJ1-2; no clear D gene. Germline assignment: CDR1 GTSNPN and CDR2 SVGIG (reference sequence). The CDR3 totals 11 residues. The CDR3 sequence is CGGEKNYGYTF. The CDR3, as DNA: TGTGGCGGGGAGAAAAACTATGGCTACACCTTC. Filled out from reference TRBV30 and TRBJ1-2, the complete variable domain reads SQTIHQWPATLVQPVGSPLSLECTVEGTSNPNLYWYRQAAGRGLQLLFYSVGIGQISSEVPQNLSASRPQDRQFILSSKKLLLSDSGFYLCGGEKNYGYTFGSGTRLTVV.

The CDR3 coding sequence is TGTGCCTGGAGTTACGGACAGGGAGGCTACACCTTC. Translating it yields CAWSYGQGGYTF. This chain uses TRBV30 with TRBJ1-2, with 8 positions matching TRBD1. The CDR3 spans 12 residues. Germline V gives CDR1 GTSNPN, CDR2 SVGIG (reference sequence). Unmatched junction bases numbered 4, after V lost 2 bases and J lost 8 bases.

The chain carries TRBV27 and TRBJ2-7, with 12 nucleotides matching TRBD1. Germline CDR1 and CDR2: MNHEY and SMNVEV (reference sequence). Trimming at V came to 5 bases and at J to 5 bases, leaving 7 bases not matched to a gene. This CDR3 is 15 amino acids long. The CDR3, as DNA: TGTGCCAGCAGTCCAACCGGGACAGGGGGCCACGAGCAGTACTTC. Encoded protein: CASSPTGTGGHEQYF.

The chain employs TRBV25-1 and TRBJ2-5; TRBD1 agrees at 8 bases. The CDR3 has 15 amino acids. The germline CDR1 and CDR2 sequences are MGHDK and SYGVNS. With V trimmed by 2 bases and J by 3 bases, 5 bases remained unmatched. The CDR3 nucleotides read TGTGCCAGCAGTGAACCAGGGGGCAAGGAAGAGACCCAGTACTTC. Protein: CASSEPGGKEETQYF.

CDR3 in DNA: TGCGCCAGCAGCGCACAGGTCTATGACACTGAAGCTTTCTTT. Its translation is CASSAQVYDTEAFF. This sequence joins TRBV5-1 and TRBJ1-1, with a weak D call TRBD1 (5 bases). The V and J ends lost 4 bases and 3 bases respectively, with 13 bases between them. This CDR3 is 14 amino acids long. Germline V gene lookup returns CDR1 SGHRS and CDR2 YFSETQ.

The rearrangement uses TRBV27 and TRBJ2-7, with a tentative D call TRBD1 (5 bases). V gave up 2 bases and J gave up 1 base, with 15 bases separating them. From germline, CDR1 is MNHEY and CDR2 SMNVEV (reference sequence). The CDR3 sequence is 16 residues long. CDR3 amino acids: CASSLKPQGQSYEQYF. In DNA, the CDR3 is TGTGCCAGCAGTTTAAAACCCCAGGGTCAGTCCTACGAGCAGTACTTC.

The chain uses TRBV13 and TRBJ2-3, with 11 bases matching TRBD2. V lost 4 bases to trimming and J lost 2 bases; unmatched junction nucleotides: 2. Germline V gene sequence: CDR1 PRHDT, CDR2 FYEKMQ (reference sequence). This CDR3 region has 15 residues. CDR3 bases: TGTGCCAGCAGCTCGGGACTAGCGGCCACAGATACGCAGTATTTT. It encodes CASSSGLAATDTQYF.

The V and J genes are TRBV11-2 and TRBJ2-7, with D possibly matching TRBD2 (6 bases). The CDR3 consists of 15 residues. Trimming removed 5 bases at V and 2 bases at J, with 16 bases between. Germline V lookup: CDR1 SGHAT, CDR2 FQNNGV. The CDR3 nucleotides read TGTGCCAGCAGCCCCGCGGGACGCGGGACCTACGAGCAGTACTTC. Its translation: CASSPAGRGTYEQYF.

In DNA form, the CDR3 reads TGTGCCAGTAGTCCTCGCGGGGTGGGACTAGCGGGGCGCAATGAGCAGTTCTTC. Its translation is CASSPRGVGLAGRNEQFF. The chain recombines TRBV19 with TRBJ2-1; TRBD2 aligns across 13 bases. Germline-derived CDR1 and CDR2 are LNHDA and SQIVND (reference sequence). CDR3 size: 18 residues. The junction had 13 bases not matched to a gene; V was cut back by 5 bases and J by 6 bases.

The rearrangement links TRBV7-6 to TRBJ2-3; no clear D gene. The CDR3 has 12 residues. Per germline, CDR1 SGHVS and CDR2 FNYEAQ. V was clipped by 2 bases and J by 10 bases, with 10 bases between them. The CDR3: CASSLRDAAQYF. The CDR3 DNA reads TGTGCCAGCAGCTTAAGAGACGCGGCGCAGTATTTT.

This rearrangement joins TRBV7-2 to TRBJ2-1, with TRBD2 matching over 8 bases. The J segment lost 10 bases and the V segment lost 3 bases, leaving 14 bases of the junction unmatched. The CDR3 spans 16 residues. The germline V gene encodes CDR1 SGHTA and CDR2 FQGNSA. The CDR3 coding sequence is TGTGCCAGCAGCTTCACGGGGGGGGCAATTGGGACCGAGCAGTTCTTC. Amino acid sequence: CASSFTGGAIGTEQFF.

The chain has TRBV7-8 and TRBJ2-3, with 7 bases aligning to TRBD2. V lost 7 bases to trimming and J lost 4 bases; unmatched junction nucleotides: 2. CDR3 length: 12 amino acids. Germline CDR1 and CDR2: SGHVS and FQNEAQ. Here the CDR3 DNA reads TGTGCCAGCACCCGGGAGGCAGATACGCAGTATTTT. It specifies CASTREADTQYF.

This clone was found a few times. One end of the junction is discordant with germline, which a read error may explain. The chain carries TRBV12-5 and TRBJ1-1, with D maybe TRBD1 (5 bases). This CDR3 is built from 12 residues. Looked up from germline, CDR1 is LGHNT and CDR2 is FRNRAP. The CDR3 spells CASEGRDTEAFF. DNA of the CDR3: TGTGCAAGTGAGGGGAGGGACACTGAAGCTTTCTTT.

The chain joins TRBV28 to TRBJ1-5, with D perhaps TRBD1 (6 bases). CDR3 length: 16 residues. The germline V gene has CDR1 MDHEN and CDR2 SYDVKM. V was pared by 4 bases and J by 6 bases, with 19 bases between. CDR3 sequence reads: CASSSRLQGGSQPQHF. CDR3 sequence (DNA): TGTGCCAGCAGTTCGAGACTACAGGGAGGGAGTCAGCCCCAGCATTTT.

The chain combines TRBV11-1 with TRBJ1-2; D might be TRBD1 (6 bases). The V gene lost 3 bases and the J gene lost 6 bases, with 11 bases spanning the gap. Germline V lookup: CDR1 SGHAT, CDR2 FQDESV (reference sequence). The CDR3 spans 13 residues. CDR3 sequence reads: CASSFTGLDGYTF. The DNA of the CDR3 is TGTGCCAGCAGCTTTACAGGGTTGGATGGCTACACCTTC.

This chain joins TRBV6-1 and TRBJ1-1; D possibly corresponds to TRBD1 (5 bases). CDR3 length: 14 residues. Germline-derived CDR1 and CDR2 are MNHNS and SASEGT. V was cut by 5 bases and J by 3 bases, with 13 bases left in between. The CDR3 DNA follows: TGTGCCAGCAGTCCGGGGGGGGGATACACTGAAGCTTTCTTT. Its protein is CASSPGGGYTEAFF.

The chain carries TRBV4-2 and TRBJ2-2; TRBD2 aligns across 10 bases. Per germline, CDR1 LGHNA and CDR2 YNFKEQ. The CDR3 has 16 amino acids. The J segment lost 5 bases and the V segment lost 3 bases, leaving 6 bases of the junction unmatched. CDR3 region: CASSHASGGATGELFF. CDR3 nucleotide sequence: TGTGCCAGCAGCCACGCAAGCGGGGGGGCGACCGGGGAGCTGTTTTTT.

This clone occurred once. The chain couples TRBV15 to TRBJ1-3; 7 positions agree with TRBD1. The CDR3 consists of 16 residues. Germline V gene sequence: CDR1 LNHNV, CDR2 YYDKDF (reference sequence). V dropped 0 bases and J dropped 2; count of bases not matched to a gene: 4. The CDR3 DNA reads as TGTGCCACCAGCAGAGATCTTACAGGGGCTGGAAACACCATATATTTT. Amino acid sequence: CATSRDLTGAGNTIYF.

The chain carries TRBV11-1 and TRBJ2-3, with D tentatively TRBD1 (5 bases). Trimming took off 5 bases at V and 4 bases at J, with 13 bases between the two ends. The germline CDR1 and CDR2 sequences are SGHAT and FQDESV (reference sequence). The CDR3 spans 14 residues. This CDR3 reads CASSRKGNADTQYF. The DNA for the CDR3 is TGTGCCAGCAGCCGCAAGGGGAACGCAGATACGCAGTATTTT.